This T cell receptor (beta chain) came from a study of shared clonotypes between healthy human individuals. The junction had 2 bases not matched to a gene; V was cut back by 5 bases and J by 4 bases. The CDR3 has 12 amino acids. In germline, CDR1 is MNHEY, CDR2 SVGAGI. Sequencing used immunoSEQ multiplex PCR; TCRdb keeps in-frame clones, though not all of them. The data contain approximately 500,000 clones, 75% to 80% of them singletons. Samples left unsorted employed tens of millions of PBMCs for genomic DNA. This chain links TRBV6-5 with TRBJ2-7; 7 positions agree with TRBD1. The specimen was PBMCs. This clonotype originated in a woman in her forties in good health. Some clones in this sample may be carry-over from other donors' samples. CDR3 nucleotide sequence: TGTGCCAGCAGTGGCAGGGGGTACGAGCAGTACTTC. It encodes CASSGRGYEQYF.